A selection of T cell receptor beta chains follows, all from one sample in a study of T cells in Graves' hyperthyroidism and ophthalmopathy. Via MiXCR, TCRdb re-called the multiplex PCR reads, giving one row per CDR3 protein. The sample shows approximately 480,000 distinct CDR3 sequences, roughly 20% of them seen only once. Sequencing input: blood. Receptors originate from a young man with Graves' hyperthyroidism. CDR3s include the opening cysteine and the closing phenylalanine or tryptophan. The D gene is left open where the match is weak. Size is omitted from some rows. Given values are once, few, many or a class for expanded clones.

abundance	v_gene	j_gene	len	d_gene	CDR3nt	CDR3aa
-	TRBV6-1	TRBJ2-5	14	-	TGTGCCAGCAGCTTGGCCGTGCTACAAGAGACCCAGTACTTC	CASSLAVLQETQYF
few	TRBV7-9	TRBJ2-3	14	-	TGTGCCAGCAGCTCGGACTTGGGCCCAGATACGCAGTATTTT	CASSSDLGPDTQYF
few	TRBV20-1	TRBJ2-3	14	TRBD2	TGCAGTGCCTCACTCGGGGGGGAATCAGATACGCAGTATTTT	CSASLGGESDTQYF
many	TRBV7-6	TRBJ2-7	14	-	TGTGCCAGCAGCAATGAAGTGGAAGGGGGCGAGCAGTACTTC	CASSNEVEGGEQYF
many	TRBV12-3/TRBV12-4	TRBJ2-4	15	TRBD1	TGTGCCAGCACCTGGACAGGGACGGCCAAAAACATTCAGTACTTC	CASTWTGTAKNIQYF
-	TRBV2	TRBJ2-5	13	TRBD1	TGTGCCAGCAATATCGACAGGGTCGAGACCCAGTACTTC	CASNIDRVETQYF
many	TRBV19	TRBJ1-5	16	-	TGTGCCAGTAGTATTTGGCGACGCAAGCTCAATCAGCCCCAGCATTTT	CASSIWRRKLNQPQHF
many	TRBV29-1	TRBJ2-7	12	TRBD1	TGCAGCGTTGGACAGGGGGTAAGGGAGCAGTACTTC	CSVGQGVREQYF
-	TRBV12-3/TRBV12-4	TRBJ2-5	14	-	TGTGCCAGCTCACCTCCGGCCACGGGGGAGACCCAGTACTTC	CASSPPATGETQYF
-	TRBV4-1	TRBJ1-5	16	-	TGCGCCAGCAGCCGTACAAAGATACTGACGAATCAGCCCCAGCATTTT	CASSRTKILTNQPQHF
many	TRBV12-3/TRBV12-4	TRBJ1-2	15	-	TGTGCCAGCAGTTTAGCGCGAAGGGGTATCTATGGCTACACCTTC	CASSLARRGIYGYTF
many	TRBV6-5	TRBJ2-7	16	TRBD1	TGTGCCAGCAGTTACGGGGGACAGGGGGCTTCCTACGAGCAGTACTTC	CASSYGGQGASYEQYF
many	TRBV4-1	TRBJ1-1	14	-	TGCGCCAGCAGCCAAGGGCAGGGGTTCACTGAAGCTTTCTTT	CASSQGQGFTEAFF
many	TRBV12-3/TRBV12-4	TRBJ1-3	16	-	TGTGCCAGCAGTTTAGCCCTAGGGGGCTCTGGAAACACCATATATTTT	CASSLALGGSGNTIYF
many	TRBV28	TRBJ2-5	16	TRBD1	TGTGCCAGCAGCCAGGGCCAACAGGGGCGCAAAGAGACCCAGTACTTC	CASSQGQQGRKETQYF
few	TRBV6-1	TRBJ1-5	16	-	TGTGCCAGCAGTGAATACGCGACAGGTGCGCGCCAGCCCCAGCATTTT	CASSEYATGARQPQHF
-	TRBV30	TRBJ1-1	13	TRBD1	TGTGCCTGGGGTCCGGGACAGGGGATGGAAGCTTTCTTT	CAWGPGQGMEAFF
-	TRBV20-1	TRBJ2-7	16	TRBD2	TGCAGTGCTAGAGATGGAATGCGGGAGAGAGACTACGAGCAGTACTTC	CSARDGMRERDYEQYF
-	TRBV4-2	TRBJ1-5	18	-	TGTGCCAGCAGCCCCGCCACCCACCGCGTAGGGGGAAATCAGCCCCAGCATTTT	CASSPATHRVGGNQPQHF
few	TRBV20-1	TRBJ1-2	14	-	TGCAGTGCTAGAGATCACAGGGAGAACTATGGCTACACCTTC	CSARDHRENYGYTF
many	TRBV7-8	TRBJ1-2	15	-	TGTGCCAGCAGCTACGTAACCAAGGACACCTATGGCTACACCTTC	CASSYVTKDTYGYTF
-	TRBV15	TRBJ2-7	15	-	TGTGCCACCAGCAGAGATGTATTCACGAACTACGAGCAGTACTTC	CATSRDVFTNYEQYF
many	TRBV27	TRBJ1-5	14	TRBD1	TGTGCCAGCAGGCGGACAGGGACCAATCAGCCCCAGCATTTT	CASRRTGTNQPQHF